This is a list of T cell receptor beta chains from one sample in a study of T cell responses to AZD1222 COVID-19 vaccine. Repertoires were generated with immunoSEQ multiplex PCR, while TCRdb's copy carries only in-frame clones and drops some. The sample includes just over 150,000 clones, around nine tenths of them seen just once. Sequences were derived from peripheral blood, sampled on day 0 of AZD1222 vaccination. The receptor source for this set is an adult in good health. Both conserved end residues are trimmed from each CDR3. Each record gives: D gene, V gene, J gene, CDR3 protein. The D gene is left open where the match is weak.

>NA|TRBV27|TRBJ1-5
ASSPGVRSQPQH
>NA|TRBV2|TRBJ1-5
ASSQPGTSNQPQH
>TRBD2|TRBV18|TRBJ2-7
ASSPLGRGDPYEQY
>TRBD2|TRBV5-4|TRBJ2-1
ASSLRTSGSDEQF
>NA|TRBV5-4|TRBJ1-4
ASSLDEKLF
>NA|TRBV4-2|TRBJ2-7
ASSQVAASYEQY
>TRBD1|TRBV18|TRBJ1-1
ASSPRYRDRENGDTEAF
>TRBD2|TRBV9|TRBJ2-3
ASSAGDSGRGGAQY
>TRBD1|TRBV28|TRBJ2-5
ASSLDRGETQY
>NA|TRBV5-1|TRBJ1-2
ASSPDNYGYT
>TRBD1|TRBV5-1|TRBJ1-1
ASSSVPGQGSTF
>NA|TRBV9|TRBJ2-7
ASSPRLAGSYEQY
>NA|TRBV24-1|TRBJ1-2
ATSEKTGYYGYT